In its sample, the clone carrying this T cell receptor (beta chain) was seen once. The target antigen is unknown. Samples were taken several times over chemoradiotherapy. The data were obtained in a study of chemoradiotherapy in HPV16-positive cancers. Overall study: Two HPV16-positive patients' cells yielded candidate HPV-specific clones and common motifs.

There are 14 residues in the CDR3. Germline CDR1 reads MNHNY; CDR2 reads SVGAGI (reference sequence). Trimming took 5 bases from V and 11 from J; bases not matched to a gene: 6. The table came from immunoSEQ multiplex PCR; TCRdb's copy has only in-frame clones and leaves some out. The repertoire includes some 8,100 clones, 55% to 75% of them detected once, and less than 25% sits in the top ten. The study's findings and limits: Candidate HPV-specific clones and E7-related TCR motifs grew in tumor during treatment. HPV-specific T cells were functionally defined from only a couple of HPV16-positive patients.

The chain combines TRBV6-6 with TRBJ1-4, with 12 bases aligning to TRBD1. The sequence derives from a human donor with HPV-associated anogenital cancer. Sample collection occurred from a patient who underwent chemoradiotherapy. CDR3 nucleotide sequence: TGTGCCAGCAGTCCCGGGACAGGGGGCGCTAAACTGTTTTTT. It translates to CASSPGTGGAKLFF.